This T cell receptor (beta chain) was identified in a study of glioma-infiltrating T cells. This CDR3 spans 15 amino acids. V was shortened by 4 bases and J by 4 bases, with 19 bases between the two germline ends. Germline CDR1 is GTSNPN and CDR2 is SVGIG (reference sequence). The iRepertoire nested amplicon-rescue multiplex PCR amplified TCR alpha and beta CDR3s from RNA. Tissue mRNA or PBMC total RNA, roughly 100-400 ng, went into one-step reverse transcription and amplification. MiXCR was run by TCRdb on the multiplex PCR reads, yielding one entry per CDR3 protein. The table has about 3,200 distinct CDR3 sequences, 35% to 50% seen once. General study findings and limits: Above-expected tissue-blood divergence occurred in all gliomas, most in low-grade ones. CDR3 overlap between tissue and blood was very small.

The sample holds a few counts of this clonotype. Its antigen is still unknown. The source is a human donor with low-grade glioma or glioblastoma, undergoing nonglioma brain surgery, or in good health (not recorded which). Material: glioma tissue, nonneoplastic brain tissue, or PBMCs (not recorded which). The V gene is TRBV30, the J gene TRBJ1-1; D is ambiguous. The CDR3 sequence: CAWTPGSGDSTEAFF. CDR3 in DNA: TGTGCCTGGACACCGGGATCGGGAGATAGCACTGAAGCTTTCTTT.